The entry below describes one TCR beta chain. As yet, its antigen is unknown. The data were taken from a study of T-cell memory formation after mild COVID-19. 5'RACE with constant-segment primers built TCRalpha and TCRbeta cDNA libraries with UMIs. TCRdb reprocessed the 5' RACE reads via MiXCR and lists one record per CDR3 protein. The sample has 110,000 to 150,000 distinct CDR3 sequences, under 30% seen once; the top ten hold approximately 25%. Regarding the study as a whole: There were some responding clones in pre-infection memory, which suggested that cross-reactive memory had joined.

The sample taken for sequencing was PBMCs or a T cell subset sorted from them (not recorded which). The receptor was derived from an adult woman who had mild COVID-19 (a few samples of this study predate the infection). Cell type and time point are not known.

CDR3 residues: CASSLGLGQGRTDTQYF. CDR3 nucleotide sequence: TGTGCCAGCAGTTTAGGCCTAGGACAGGGCCGCACAGATACGCAGTATTTT. The rearrangement uses TRBV12-3 or TRBV12-4 and TRBJ2-3, with 8 bases fitting TRBD1. The CDR3 totals 17 residues. The trim removed 1 base at V and 1 base at J, leaving 7 bases unmatched.